This T cell receptor beta chain was documented in a study of Ad26.COV2.S vaccination and SARS-CoV-2 variants (dated by TCRdb to 2020 to 2023). With regard to the full study: Vaccine-arm donors were drawn from COV1001, a multicentre, randomized, double-blind, placebo-controlled phase I-IIa trial of Ad26.COV2.S in healthy adults. Throughout the experiments and outcome assessment, investigators stayed blinded to trial group allocation. Ad26.COV2.S was administered intramuscularly at a dose of 5x10^10 or 1x10^11 viral particles, either as one shot or as two shots given 56 days apart. Trial participants were randomized into five groups of five: low-dose or high-dose Ad26.COV2.S given once or twice, or placebo on both occasions. The specificity and breadth of SARS-CoV-2-reactive T cell receptors after Ad26.COV2.S vaccination were assessed by TCRbeta repertoire sequencing. A total of 32 samples were included in the TCR-sequenced set, comprising approximately 20 Ad26.COV2.S vaccine recipients, 5 placebo recipients and 8 SARS-CoV-2 convalescent individuals. What the study reported, not specific to this receptor: The study was not powered for comparison of responses between vaccine doses or regimens. It was noted by the authors that total T cell responses may have been underestimated by the TCR breadth and depth analyses. Non-spike TCR breadth was comparable between vaccine and placebo recipients, consistent with the vaccine containing only spike. Ad26.COV2.S recipients had higher spike-specific TCR breadth than placebo recipients (P = 0.0014). Substantial breadth of spike-specific CD8+ and CD4+ T cell responses was reported after vaccination.

The treatment or condition label here, explained by the study, means: over 15 received Ad26.COV2.S at low or high dose, single or two shots; 5 received placebo; per-sample allocation not given. Repertoires of vaccine and placebo recipients were sequenced from samples collected on day 63 after the first injection. Between 29 July and 7 August 2020, Cohort 1b enrolled fewer than 30 adults aged 18-55 years at one site in Boston, USA. Ad26.COV2.S was a replication-incompetent adenovirus type 26 vector expressing a prefusion-stabilized SARS-CoV-2 spike protein from the original Wuhan strain. TCRbeta CDR3 regions were sequenced with the immunoSEQ Assay. After extraction, genomic DNA underwent amplification by bias-controlled multiplex PCR, followed by high-throughput sequencing. In the authors' own workflow: To quantify the absolute abundance of every unique TCRbeta CDR3 region, sequences were collapsed and filtered. Usable DNA was measured by amplifying reference genes present in all nucleated cells, and TCRbeta template counts were normalized to that usable DNA to estimate T cell fraction. Repertoire TCRs were annotated as SARS-CoV-2-specific by exact matching of V gene, CDR3 amino acid sequence and J gene to a known reactive TCR set. The reference SARS-CoV-2 TCR set was obtained from MIRA and was filtered for enrichment in COVID-19-positive ImmuneCODE repertoires, whereby public or cross-reactive TCRs were removed. Using the MIRA antigens, annotated TCRs were further analysed by specific ORF or by position within an ORF. Breadth was defined as the number of annotated unique rearrangements divided by the total number of unique productive rearrangements, and depth was defined as the summed frequency of the annotated unique rearrangements. Group comparisons of TCR breadth used two-sided Wilcoxon rank-sum tests. TCRdb provides this immuneACCESS table in a form limited to in-frame rearrangements. Some clones are lacking; in checked studies, under half of them reflect an unresolved V gene, and why the rest are absent is not known. V, J and clone size derive from that table, while D and trimming were established from the DNA sequence. The sample table lists about 370,000 clones, roughly nine tenths of them with a count of one. 3.5% of the sample is taken by the ten largest.

This clone was seen a few times. It lacks a known antigen. No quality values exist for individual bases; no much larger clone is one base distant. Trimming leaves V shorter by 5 bases and J shorter by 6 bases, with the junction holding 9 bases beyond the gene matches. The CDR3 runs 14 amino acids, cysteine and phenylalanine included. CDR3 DNA only is kept here, 42 bases in frame from base 1. Looking up the germline V gene yields CDR1 MNHEY and CDR2 SVGAGI. The V gene is TRBV6-5 and the J gene is TRBJ1-1, with 7 middle bases fitting TRBD1. Material: peripheral blood, obtained in a trial of Ad26.COV2.S vaccine versus placebo. The clonotype comes from a person aged 18 to 59 who received the Ad26.COV2.S COVID-19 vaccine or a placebo. The nucleotides read TGTGCCAGCAGTAATCCGGGACAGTTCTCTGAAGCTTTCTTT. It specifies CASSNPGQFSEAFF.